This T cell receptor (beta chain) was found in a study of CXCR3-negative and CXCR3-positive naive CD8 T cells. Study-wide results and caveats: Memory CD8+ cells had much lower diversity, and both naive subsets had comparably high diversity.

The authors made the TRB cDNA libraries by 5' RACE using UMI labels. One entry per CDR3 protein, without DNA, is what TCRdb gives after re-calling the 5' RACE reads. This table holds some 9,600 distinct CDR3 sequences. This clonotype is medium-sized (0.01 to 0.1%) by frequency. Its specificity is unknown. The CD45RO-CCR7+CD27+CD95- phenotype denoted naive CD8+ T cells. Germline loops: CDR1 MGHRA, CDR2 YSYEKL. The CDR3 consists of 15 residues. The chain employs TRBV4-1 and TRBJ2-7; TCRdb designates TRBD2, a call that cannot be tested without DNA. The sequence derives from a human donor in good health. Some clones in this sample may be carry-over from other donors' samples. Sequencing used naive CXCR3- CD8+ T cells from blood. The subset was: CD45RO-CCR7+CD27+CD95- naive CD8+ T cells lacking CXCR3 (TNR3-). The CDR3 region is CASSPSIAGGYEQYF.